The 17 T cell receptor beta chains in this list originate from one sample, sequenced in a study of beta chain features in type 1 diabetes. General study findings and limits: TCRB CDR3 length was moderately but significantly reduced in all four CD4+ subsets of Type 1 diabetes patients.

Reverse transcription of all isolated RNA meant that expressed TCRB transcripts were sequenced. This table comes from immunoSEQ multiplex PCR, and its TCRdb copy is limited to in-frame clones, with some not included. Among more than 95,000 clones listed, around 15% were seen once. No antigen has been assigned to these receptors. Sequencing was performed on central memory CD4+ T cells from blood. The receptor set was obtained from a man between 18 and 29 years old with type 1 diabetes.

J is TRBJ2-1 and V is TRBV7-9; TRBD2 aligns across 9 bases. The germline CDR1 and CDR2 sequences are SEHNR and FQNEAQ (reference sequence). This CDR3 has 19 amino acids. J lost 8 bases, V lost 0 bases, and 17 bases had no gene match. The CDR3 sequence is CASSLARIAGVLRVDEQFF. Written as DNA, the CDR3 is TGTGCCAGCAGCTTAGCGAGGATAGCGGGGGTACTCCGCGTAGATGAGCAGTTCTTC.

Ten or more counts support this clone. V and J are TRBV30 and TRBJ2-1; 11 bases match TRBD2. Germline V gene sequence: CDR1 GTSNPN, CDR2 SVGIG (reference sequence). V was pared by 5 bases and J by 4 bases, with 4 bases of the junction left unmatched. CDR3 length: 14 amino acids. In DNA form, the CDR3 reads TGTGCCTGGCTTACTAGCGGGAGTTACAATGAGCAGTTCTTC. Translated, it gives CAWLTSGSYNEQFF.

The chain recombines TRBV11-1 with TRBJ2-2, with 9 positions matching TRBD1. The junction had 4 bases not matched to a gene; V was cut back by 5 bases and J by 0 bases. This CDR3 has 16 residues. Germline CDR1 SGHAT, CDR2 FQDESV (reference sequence). The CDR3 DNA reads as TGTGCCAGCAGCCGGGGACAGGGACCGAACACCGGGGAGCTGTTTTTT. As protein: CASSRGQGPNTGELFF.

The rearrangement joins TRBV30 to TRBJ1-2; weak D call: TRBD1 (5 bases). This CDR3 is built from 13 residues. Per germline, CDR1 GTSNPN and CDR2 SVGIG (reference sequence). V was clipped by 4 bases and J by 6 bases, with 15 bases between them. The CDR3 region has the DNA TGTGCCTGGAACCGTGGTTGGGGGGATGGCTACACCTTC. It codes for CAWNRGWGDGYTF.

This clone showed up just a few times. The chain carries TRBV30 and TRBJ2-5; tentative D call: TRBD2 (6 bases). V shed 5 bases and J shed 5 bases, with 9 bases lying between them. The germline V gene has CDR1 GTSNPN and CDR2 SVGIG (reference sequence). This CDR3 contains 11 residues. The CDR3 loop is CAWASGETQYF. CDR3 DNA sequence: TGTGCCTGGGCGAGCGGGGAGACCCAGTACTTC. The full variable domain, rest sourced from reference TRBV30 and TRBJ2-5, is SQTIHQWPATLVQPVGSPLSLECTVEGTSNPNLYWYRQAAGRGLQLLFYSVGIGQISSEVPQNLSASRPQDRQFILSSKKLLLSDSGFYLCAWASGETQYFGPGTRLLVL.

This clone was seen more than once but under ten times. This chain links TRBV2 with TRBJ2-3; 7 nucleotides align to TRBD2. V lost 6 bases and J lost 6; bases outside the gene matches: 9. Germline-derived CDR1 and CDR2 are SNHLY and FYNNEI. The CDR3 runs 14 residues. The CDR3 is CASRQEAGPDTQYF. Here the CDR3 DNA reads TGTGCCAGCAGACAGGAAGCGGGGCCCGATACGCAGTATTTT.

The rearrangement uses TRBV5-4 and TRBJ2-1; 8 positions agree with TRBD1. Germline CDR1 reads SGHNT; CDR2 reads YYREEE (reference sequence). The CDR3 extends over 16 amino acids. V was pared by 3 bases and J by 5 bases, with 10 bases of the junction left unmatched. The CDR3 reads CASSSDRDRENNEQFF. CDR3 DNA: TGTGCCAGCAGCTCGGACAGGGATCGAGAGAACAATGAGCAGTTCTTC.

The chain links TRBV30 to TRBJ2-3; D remains unclear. The germline CDR1 and CDR2 sequences are GTSNPN and SVGIG (reference sequence). CDR3 size: 14 residues. The V gene lost 0 bases and the J gene lost 3 bases, with 10 bases spanning the gap. For the CDR3, the DNA is TGTGCCTGGAGTGTTGACATTGGTACAGATACGCAGTATTTT. It specifies CAWSVDIGTDTQYF.

V is TRBV7-2 and J is TRBJ2-7; possible D gene TRBD1, 5 bases. Deletions cut 3 bases from V and 2 bases from J, with 11 bases between. The CDR3 is made up of 14 amino acids. CDR1 is SGHTA, CDR2 FQGNSA, per germline. The CDR3 DNA is TGTGCCAGCAGCTTTGGGGCAGAAACCTACGAGCAGTACTTC. It is translated as CASSFGAETYEQYF.

In this sample, this clone turned up many times. The genes are TRBV5-1 and TRBJ2-7, with D possibly called TRBD1 or TRBD2 (5 bases each). The CDR3 is made up of 15 amino acids. CDR1 is SGHRS, CDR2 YFSETQ, per germline. V was trimmed by 3 bases and J by 6 bases, leaving 19 bases between them. The CDR3 loop reads CASSSSEGSGSEQYF. Written as DNA, the CDR3 is TGCGCCAGCAGCTCGTCTGAGGGGAGTGGAAGCGAGCAGTACTTC.

The chain employs TRBV18 and TRBJ2-7, with no clear D. The CDR3 totals 12 residues. Germline V gene data show CDR1 as KGHSH and CDR2 as LQKENI. V lost 0 bases and J 7 bases, leaving 7 bases between the germline ends. The CDR3 bases are TGTGCCAGCTCACCACCGGCGATGGAGCAGTACTTC. This encodes CASSPPAMEQYF.

Only a few counts were recorded for this clone. This rearrangement joins TRBV19 to TRBJ1-5; perhaps TRBD1 as D (6 bases). The CDR3 is made up of 14 amino acids. The ends were cut back, 7 bases at V and 1 base at J, with 11 bases in the middle. Germline V CDR1 and CDR2: LNHDA, SQIVND (reference sequence). CDR3 loop: CASTNRESNQPQHF. As DNA, the CDR3 is TGTGCCAGTACGAACAGGGAGAGCAATCAGCCCCAGCATTTT.

This clone was counted many times. The chain carries TRBV13 and TRBJ2-3; D is unresolved. Germline CDR1 PRHDT, CDR2 FYEKMQ (reference sequence). The CDR3 is 11 residues long. The V end lost 4 bases, the J end lost 7 bases, and 6 bases lay between the germline ends. Here the CDR3 reads CASSSRNTQYF. For the CDR3, the DNA is TGTGCCAGCAGCTCAAGGAATACGCAGTATTTT.

The count of this clone is one. This chain joins TRBV2 and TRBJ2-5; 9 bases are a match to TRBD2. Germline values: CDR1 SNHLY, CDR2 FYNNEI. Losses at the gene ends were 0 bases for V and 5 bases for J; bases not matched to a gene: 16. The CDR3 covers 19 residues. Here the CDR3 DNA reads TGTGCCAGCAGTGAAGCAGGGAGGCTAGCGGGGATGATGATGGAGACCCAGTACTTC. Protein sequence: CASSEAGRLAGMMMETQYF. The complete variable domain, with remaining parts taken from reference TRBV2 and TRBJ2-5, reads EPEVTQTPSHQVTQMGQEVILRCVPISNHLYFYWYRQILGQKVEFLVSFYNNEISEKSEIFDDQFSVERPDGSNFTLKIRSTKLEDSAMYFCASSEAGRLAGMMMETQYFGPGTRLLVL.

The genes are TRBV5-4 and TRBJ2-5, with D possibly matching TRBD2 (6 bases). This CDR3 has 13 residues. Trimming shortened V by 4 bases and J by 4 bases, and 11 bases separated the two germline ends. Germline V gene sequence: CDR1 SGHNT, CDR2 YYREEE (reference sequence). CDR3 nucleotide sequence: TGTGCCAGCAGCACAGGAGCGGGAGAGACCCAGTACTTC. This encodes CASSTGAGETQYF.

This clone was found a few times. V gene TRBV11-2 combines with J gene TRBJ2-2; D unresolved. CDR1 and CDR2 from the germline V gene are SGHAT and FQNNGV. The CDR3 has 17 amino acids. V was cut by 1 base and J by 0 bases, with 12 bases left in between. The CDR3 DNA is TGTGCCAGCAGCTTAGTCCGCGGACCCGCGAACACCGGGGAGCTGTTTTTT. Translation gives CASSLVRGPANTGELFF.

This chain uses TRBV7-2 with TRBJ2-5; D might be TRBD1 (5 bases). The CDR3 loop spans 13 amino acids. The germline V gene encodes CDR1 SGHTA and CDR2 FQGNSA. V was trimmed by 2 bases and J by 7 bases, leaving 11 bases between them. The CDR3 protein is CASSLQGIGTQYF. The CDR3 DNA follows: TGTGCCAGCAGCTTACAGGGAATAGGGACCCAGTACTTC.